The rows below give T cell receptor beta chains drawn from one sample of a study of cytotoxic CD8 clonotypes in ibrutinib-treated CLL. Repertoires were generated with immunoSEQ multiplex PCR, while TCRdb's copy carries only in-frame clones and drops some. Of fewer than 300,000 clones listed, roughly 76% were seen once; the top ten hold roughly 5%. The sequencing here drew on PBMCs, taken at disease progression, from a patient treated with ibrutinib. Receptors were obtained from a human donor with chronic lymphocytic leukemia. CDR3s include the opening cysteine and the closing phenylalanine or tryptophan. The order of the fields is CDR3 DNA, CDR3 protein, J gene, clone size, V gene, D gene. D genes are given only for firm matches. Clone size, where shown, is once, few, many, or a class for clones that have expanded.

CDR3nt: TGCGCCAGCAGTCCTGGTGCAGGTCTTAGAGAGACCCAGTACTTC
CDR3aa: CASSPGAGLRETQYF
j_gene: TRBJ2-5
abundance: -
v_gene: TRBV5-1
d_gene: -

CDR3nt: TGTGCCAGCAGTTTTACGGGTAGCTACAATGAGCAGTTCTTC
CDR3aa: CASSFTGSYNEQFF
j_gene: TRBJ2-1
abundance: -
v_gene: TRBV27
d_gene: -

CDR3nt: TGTGCCAGCTCACAGATTCGGGGCCCCCCGCGGCTGACTGAAGCTTTCTTT
CDR3aa: CASSQIRGPPRLTEAFF
j_gene: TRBJ1-1
abundance: -
v_gene: TRBV18
d_gene: -

CDR3nt: TGTGCCAGCAGAAAGGGAAGGGTTTACGAGCAGTACTTC
CDR3aa: CASRKGRVYEQYF
j_gene: TRBJ2-7
abundance: -
v_gene: TRBV6-5
d_gene: -

CDR3nt: TGTGCCACCAGCAGACCCAATAACAATGAGCAGTTCTTC
CDR3aa: CATSRPNNNEQFF
j_gene: TRBJ2-1
abundance: -
v_gene: TRBV15
d_gene: -

CDR3nt: TGTGCCAGCAGCACCGGGACTAGGGGATATGGTGAGCAGTTCTTC
CDR3aa: CASSTGTRGYGEQFF
j_gene: TRBJ2-1
abundance: -
v_gene: TRBV2
d_gene: TRBD2

CDR3nt: TGTGCCAGCAGCTTGATTTCAGGGAATAATTCACCCCTCCACTTT
CDR3aa: CASSLISGNNSPLHF
j_gene: TRBJ1-6
abundance: few
v_gene: TRBV5-4
d_gene: -

CDR3nt: TGTGCCACCAGCAGAGATTTCGGGAGAAGTAACGAGCAGTTCTTC
CDR3aa: CATSRDFGRSNEQFF
j_gene: TRBJ2-1
abundance: -
v_gene: TRBV15
d_gene: -

CDR3nt: TGCGCCAGCAGCTTGGCTGGCAGCTGGGTTCCCGGAAACACCATATATTTT
CDR3aa: CASSLAGSWVPGNTIYF
j_gene: TRBJ1-3
abundance: -
v_gene: TRBV5-1
d_gene: -

CDR3nt: TGTGCCAGCAGGGCAACGACAGCCTATGGCTACACCTTC
CDR3aa: CASRATTAYGYTF
j_gene: TRBJ1-2
abundance: -
v_gene: TRBV27
d_gene: -

CDR3nt: TGTGCCAGCACCCAAGGTAGCACAGATACGCAGTATTTT
CDR3aa: CASTQGSTDTQYF
j_gene: TRBJ2-3
abundance: -
v_gene: TRBV25-1
d_gene: -

CDR3nt: TGTGCCAGCAGCTTGGCATTAATGGGTTACAACGAGCAGTACTTC
CDR3aa: CASSLALMGYNEQYF
j_gene: TRBJ2-7
abundance: -
v_gene: TRBV7-2
d_gene: -

CDR3nt: TGTGCCAGCAGTTCGAACCGGGACAGGCTCAGGCAGCCCCAGCATTTT
CDR3aa: CASSSNRDRLRQPQHF
j_gene: TRBJ1-5
abundance: -
v_gene: TRBV28
d_gene: TRBD1

CDR3nt: TGCGCCAGCAGCTTGGGGCCGCCGGGGTACGAGCAGTACTTC
CDR3aa: CASSLGPPGYEQYF
j_gene: TRBJ2-7
abundance: -
v_gene: TRBV5-1
d_gene: -

CDR3nt: TGTGCCAGCAGCCTTAGCGGGCGTTACAATGAGCAGTTCTTC
CDR3aa: CASSLSGRYNEQFF
j_gene: TRBJ2-1
abundance: -
v_gene: TRBV5-6
d_gene: TRBD2

CDR3nt: TGTGCCAGCAGCCTAGAGACAGGGACCTACGAGCAGTACTTC
CDR3aa: CASSLETGTYEQYF
j_gene: TRBJ2-7
abundance: -
v_gene: TRBV13
d_gene: TRBD1

CDR3nt: TGTGCCAGCAGCCAGGGGGGGCACACAGATACGCAGTATTTT
CDR3aa: CASSQGGHTDTQYF
j_gene: TRBJ2-3
abundance: -
v_gene: TRBV28
d_gene: -

CDR3nt: TGTGCCATCAGGGGGGCAGGGGATTTAGATACGCAGTATTTT
CDR3aa: CAIRGAGDLDTQYF
j_gene: TRBJ2-3
abundance: -
v_gene: TRBV10-3
d_gene: -

CDR3nt: TGTGCCAGCAGCCCACACAGGGAGCGACACACTGAAGCTTTCTTT
CDR3aa: CASSPHRERHTEAFF
j_gene: TRBJ1-1
abundance: -
v_gene: TRBV5-6
d_gene: -

CDR3nt: TGTGCCAGCACCCCGGATAGCCGGGGGGATGAGCAGTTCTTC
CDR3aa: CASTPDSRGDEQFF
j_gene: TRBJ2-1
abundance: once
v_gene: TRBV9
d_gene: TRBD2

CDR3nt: TGTGCCAGCAGCTTAGACCCTAGTTCCTACGAGCAGTACTTC
CDR3aa: CASSLDPSSYEQYF
j_gene: TRBJ2-7
abundance: -
v_gene: TRBV7-2
d_gene: -

CDR3nt: TGTGCCAGCAGCTTGGGACAGGGTCAAGAGACCCAGTACTTC
CDR3aa: CASSLGQGQETQYF
j_gene: TRBJ2-5
abundance: -
v_gene: TRBV7-7
d_gene: TRBD1

CDR3nt: TGTGCCACCCGGTCGGGAACCGGGGAGCTGTTTTTT
CDR3aa: CATRSGTGELFF
j_gene: TRBJ2-2
abundance: -
v_gene: TRBV6-5
d_gene: -

CDR3nt: TGTGCCAGCAGCTTAAGTCCTTGGCGGGAGGGCTACGAGCAGTACTTC
CDR3aa: CASSLSPWREGYEQYF
j_gene: TRBJ2-7
abundance: -
v_gene: TRBV7-2
d_gene: TRBD2